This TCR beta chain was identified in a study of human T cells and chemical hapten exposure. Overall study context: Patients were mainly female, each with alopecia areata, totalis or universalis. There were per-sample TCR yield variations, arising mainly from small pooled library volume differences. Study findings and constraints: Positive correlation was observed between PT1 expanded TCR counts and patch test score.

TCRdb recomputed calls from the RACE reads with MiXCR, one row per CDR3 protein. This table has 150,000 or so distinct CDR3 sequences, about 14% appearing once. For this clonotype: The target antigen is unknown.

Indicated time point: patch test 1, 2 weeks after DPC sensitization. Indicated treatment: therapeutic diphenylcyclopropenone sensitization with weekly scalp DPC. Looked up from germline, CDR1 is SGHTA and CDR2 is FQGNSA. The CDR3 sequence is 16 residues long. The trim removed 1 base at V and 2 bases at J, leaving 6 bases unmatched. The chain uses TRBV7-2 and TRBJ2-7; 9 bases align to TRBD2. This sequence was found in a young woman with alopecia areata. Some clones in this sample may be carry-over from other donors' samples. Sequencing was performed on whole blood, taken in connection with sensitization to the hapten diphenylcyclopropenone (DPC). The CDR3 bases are TGTGCCAGCAGCTTAGGGTTGGTAGCGGGGGCCTACGAGCAGTACTTC. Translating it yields CASSLGLVAGAYEQYF.